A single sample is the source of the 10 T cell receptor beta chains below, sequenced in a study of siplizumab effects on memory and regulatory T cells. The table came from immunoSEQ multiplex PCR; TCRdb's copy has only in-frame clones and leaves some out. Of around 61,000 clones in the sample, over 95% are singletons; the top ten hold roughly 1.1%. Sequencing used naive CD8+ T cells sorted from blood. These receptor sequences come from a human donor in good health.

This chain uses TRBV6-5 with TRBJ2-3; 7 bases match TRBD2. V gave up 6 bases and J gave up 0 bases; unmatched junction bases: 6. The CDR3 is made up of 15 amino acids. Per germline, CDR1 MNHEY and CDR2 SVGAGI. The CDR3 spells CASSPLSGSTDTQYF. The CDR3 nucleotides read TGTGCCAGCAGCCCCCTTAGCGGGAGCACAGATACGCAGTATTTT.

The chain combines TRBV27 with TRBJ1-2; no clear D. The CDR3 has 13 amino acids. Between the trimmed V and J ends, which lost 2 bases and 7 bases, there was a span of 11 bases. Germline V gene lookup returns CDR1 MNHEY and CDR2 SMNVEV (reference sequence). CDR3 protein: CASSLNLMSGYTF. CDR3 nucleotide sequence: TGTGCCAGCAGTTTAAACCTTATGAGTGGCTACACCTTC.

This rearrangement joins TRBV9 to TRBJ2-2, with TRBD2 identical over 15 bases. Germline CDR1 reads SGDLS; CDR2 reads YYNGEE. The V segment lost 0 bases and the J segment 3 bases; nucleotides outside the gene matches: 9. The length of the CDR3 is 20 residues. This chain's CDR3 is CASSVELGTSGRTYTGELFF. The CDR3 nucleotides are TGTGCCAGCAGCGTAGAGCTCGGGACTAGCGGGAGGACATACACCGGGGAGCTGTTTTTT.

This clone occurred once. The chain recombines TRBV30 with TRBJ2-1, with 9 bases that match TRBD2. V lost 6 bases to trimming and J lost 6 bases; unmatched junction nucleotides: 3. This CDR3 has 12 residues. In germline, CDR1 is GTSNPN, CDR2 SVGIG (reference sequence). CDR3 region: CACCGRANEQFF. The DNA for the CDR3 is TGTGCCTGCTGCGGGAGGGCCAATGAGCAGTTCTTC.

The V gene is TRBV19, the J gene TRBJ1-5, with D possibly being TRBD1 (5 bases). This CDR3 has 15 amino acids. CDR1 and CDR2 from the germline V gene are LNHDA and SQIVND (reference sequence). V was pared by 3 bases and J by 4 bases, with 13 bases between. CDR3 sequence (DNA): TGTGCCAGTAGTATTAGCTCAGGGATGAATCAGCCCCAGCATTTT. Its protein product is CASSISSGMNQPQHF.

The CDR3, as DNA: TGTGCCAGCAGCGAGGATGACGGTGGGGACTCCTGGTCTGACGCAGATACGCAGTATTTT. Translation gives CASSEDDGGDSWSDADTQYF. This rearrangement joins TRBV5-4 to TRBJ2-3; D might be TRBD2 (6 bases). There are 20 residues in the CDR3. In germline, CDR1 is SGHNT, CDR2 YYREEE (reference sequence). V gave up 4 bases and J gave up 4 bases, with 31 bases separating them. Looking up the rest from reference TRBV5-4 and TRBJ2-3 gives the full variable domain: ETGVTQSPTHLIKTRGQQVTLRCSSQSGHNTVSWYQQALGQGPQFIFQYYREEENGRGNFPPRFSGLQFPNYSSELNVNALELDDSALYLCASSEDDGGDSWSDADTQYFGPGTRLTVL.

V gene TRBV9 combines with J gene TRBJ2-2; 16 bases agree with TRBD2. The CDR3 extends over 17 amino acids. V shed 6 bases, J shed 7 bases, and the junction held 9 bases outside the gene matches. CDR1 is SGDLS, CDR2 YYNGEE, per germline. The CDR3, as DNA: TGTGCCAGCACCTCGGGACTAGCGGGAGGGCTTGGCGGGGAGCTGTTTTTT. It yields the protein CASTSGLAGGLGGELFF.

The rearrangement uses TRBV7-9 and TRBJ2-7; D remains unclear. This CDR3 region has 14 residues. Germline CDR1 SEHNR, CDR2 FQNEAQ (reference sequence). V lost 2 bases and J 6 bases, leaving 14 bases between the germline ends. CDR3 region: CASSLSDGAAEQYF. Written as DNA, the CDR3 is TGTGCCAGCAGCTTATCGGACGGTGCGGCCGAGCAGTACTTC.

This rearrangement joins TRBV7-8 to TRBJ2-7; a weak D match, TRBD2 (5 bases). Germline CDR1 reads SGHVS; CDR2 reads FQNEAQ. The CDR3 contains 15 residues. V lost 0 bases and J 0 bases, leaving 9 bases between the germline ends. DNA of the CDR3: TGTGCCAGCAGCTTAGCGCCGGGAAGCTCCTACGAGCAGTACTTC. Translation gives CASSLAPGSSYEQYF.

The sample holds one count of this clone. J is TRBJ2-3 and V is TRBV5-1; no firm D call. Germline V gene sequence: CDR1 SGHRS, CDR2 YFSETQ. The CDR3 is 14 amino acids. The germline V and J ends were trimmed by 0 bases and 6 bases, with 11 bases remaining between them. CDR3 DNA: TGCGCCAGCAGCTTGGGCGATGGTCTGGATACGCAGTATTTT. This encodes CASSLGDGLDTQYF.